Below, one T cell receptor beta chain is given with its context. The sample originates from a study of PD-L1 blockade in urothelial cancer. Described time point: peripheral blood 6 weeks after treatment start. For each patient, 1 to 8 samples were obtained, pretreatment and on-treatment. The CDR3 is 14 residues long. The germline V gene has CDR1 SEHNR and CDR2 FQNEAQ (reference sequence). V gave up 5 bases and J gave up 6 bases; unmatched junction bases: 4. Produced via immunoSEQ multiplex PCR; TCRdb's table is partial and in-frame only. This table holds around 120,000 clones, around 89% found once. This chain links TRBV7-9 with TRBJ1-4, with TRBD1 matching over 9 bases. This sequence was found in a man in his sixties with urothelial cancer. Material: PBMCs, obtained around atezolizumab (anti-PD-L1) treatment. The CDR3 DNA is TGTGCCAGCAGCCCGGACAGGGGTGATGAAAAACTGTTTTTT. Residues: CASSPDRGDEKLFF.